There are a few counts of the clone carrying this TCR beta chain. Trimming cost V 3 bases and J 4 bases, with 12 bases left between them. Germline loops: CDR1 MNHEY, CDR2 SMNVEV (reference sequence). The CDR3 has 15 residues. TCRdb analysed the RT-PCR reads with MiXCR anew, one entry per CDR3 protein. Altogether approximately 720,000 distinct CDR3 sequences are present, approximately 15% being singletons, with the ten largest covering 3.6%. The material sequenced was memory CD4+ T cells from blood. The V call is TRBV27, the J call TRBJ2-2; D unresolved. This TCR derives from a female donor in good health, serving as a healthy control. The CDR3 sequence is CASSFWASFTGELFF. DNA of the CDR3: TGTGCCAGCAGTTTTTGGGCCAGTTTCACCGGGGAGCTGTTTTTT.